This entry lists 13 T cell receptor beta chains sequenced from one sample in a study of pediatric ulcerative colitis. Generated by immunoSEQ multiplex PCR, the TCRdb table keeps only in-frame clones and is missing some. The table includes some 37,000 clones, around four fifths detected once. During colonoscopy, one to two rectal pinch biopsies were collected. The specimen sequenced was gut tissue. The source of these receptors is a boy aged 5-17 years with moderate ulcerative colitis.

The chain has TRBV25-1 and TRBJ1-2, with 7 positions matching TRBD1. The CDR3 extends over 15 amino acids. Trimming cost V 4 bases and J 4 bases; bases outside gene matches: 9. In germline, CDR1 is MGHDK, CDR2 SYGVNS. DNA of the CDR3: TGTGCCAGCAGTGCACTCCAGGGGACAGCCTATGGCTACACCTTC. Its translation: CASSALQGTAYGYTF.

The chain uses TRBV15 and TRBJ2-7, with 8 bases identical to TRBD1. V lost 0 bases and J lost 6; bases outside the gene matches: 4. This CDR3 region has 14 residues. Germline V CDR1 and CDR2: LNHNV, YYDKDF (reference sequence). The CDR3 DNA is TGTGCCACCAGCAGAGACGGACAGGGCTCCGAGCAGTACTTC. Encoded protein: CATSRDGQGSEQYF.

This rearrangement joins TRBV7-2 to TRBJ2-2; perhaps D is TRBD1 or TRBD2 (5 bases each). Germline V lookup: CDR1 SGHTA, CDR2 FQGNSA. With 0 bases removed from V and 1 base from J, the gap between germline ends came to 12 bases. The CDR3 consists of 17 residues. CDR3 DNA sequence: TGTGCCAGCAGCTTAGCGCTCGGGGCCGTGAACACCGGGGAGCTGTTTTTT. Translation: CASSLALGAVNTGELFF.

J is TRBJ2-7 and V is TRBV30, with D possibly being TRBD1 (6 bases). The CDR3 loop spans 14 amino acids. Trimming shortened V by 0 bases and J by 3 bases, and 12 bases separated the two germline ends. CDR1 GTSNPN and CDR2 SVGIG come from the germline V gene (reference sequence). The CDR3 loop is CAWSVQGSGYEQYF. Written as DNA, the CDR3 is TGTGCCTGGAGTGTACAGGGATCGGGCTACGAGCAGTACTTC. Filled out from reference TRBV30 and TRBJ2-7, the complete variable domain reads SQTIHQWPATLVQPVGSPLSLECTVEGTSNPNLYWYRQAAGRGLQLLFYSVGIGQISSEVPQNLSASRPQDRQFILSSKKLLLSDSGFYLCAWSVQGSGYEQYFGPGTRLTVT.

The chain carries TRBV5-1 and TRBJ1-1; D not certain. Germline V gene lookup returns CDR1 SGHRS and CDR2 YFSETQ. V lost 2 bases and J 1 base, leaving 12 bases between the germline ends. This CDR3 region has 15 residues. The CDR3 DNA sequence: TGCGCCAGCAGCTTCTCCGGGCTCGGGAACACTGAAGCTTTCTTT. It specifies CASSFSGLGNTEAFF.

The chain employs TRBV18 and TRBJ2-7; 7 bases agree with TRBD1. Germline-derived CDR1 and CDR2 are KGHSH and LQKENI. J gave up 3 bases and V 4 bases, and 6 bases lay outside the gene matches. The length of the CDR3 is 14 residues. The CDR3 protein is CASSQRQGVYEQYF. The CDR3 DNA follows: TGTGCCAGCTCACAAAGACAGGGCGTCTACGAGCAGTACTTC.

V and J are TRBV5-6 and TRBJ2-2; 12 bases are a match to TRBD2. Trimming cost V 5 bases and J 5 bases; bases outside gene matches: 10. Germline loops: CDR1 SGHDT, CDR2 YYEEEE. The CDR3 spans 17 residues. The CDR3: CASRSPSGGASTGELFF. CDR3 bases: TGTGCCAGCAGATCCCCTAGCGGGGGGGCTTCGACCGGGGAGCTGTTTTTT.

Here the CDR3 reads CASSPQGAGSTYEQYF. The DNA for the CDR3 is TGTGCCAGCAGCCCCCAAGGGGCCGGATCTACTTACGAGCAGTACTTC. The chain has TRBV7-8 and TRBJ2-7; weak D call: TRBD1 (5 bases). Trimming stripped 5 bases from V and 4 bases from J, with 21 bases between. CDR3 length: 16 residues. The germline gives CDR1 SGHVS, CDR2 FQNEAQ.

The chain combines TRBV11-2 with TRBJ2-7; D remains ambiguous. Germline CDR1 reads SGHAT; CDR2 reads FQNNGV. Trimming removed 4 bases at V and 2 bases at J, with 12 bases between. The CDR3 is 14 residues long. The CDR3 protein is CASSSYGLAYEQYF. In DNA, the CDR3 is TGTGCCAGCAGCTCTTATGGGTTGGCCTACGAGCAGTACTTC.

The CDR3 reads CASRATGEAYEQYF. The DNA of the CDR3 is TGTGCCAGCAGGGCGACAGGGGAAGCCTACGAGCAGTACTTC. V and J are TRBV6-1 and TRBJ2-7, with 8 bases identical to TRBD1. Germline CDR1 MNHNS, CDR2 SASEGT. V lost 6 bases and J lost 2; bases outside the gene matches: 6. The CDR3 has 14 amino acids.

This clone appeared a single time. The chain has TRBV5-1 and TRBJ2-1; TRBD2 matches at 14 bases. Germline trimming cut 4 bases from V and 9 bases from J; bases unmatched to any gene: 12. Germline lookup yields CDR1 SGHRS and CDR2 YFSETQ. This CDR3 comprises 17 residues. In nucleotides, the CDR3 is TGCGCCAGCAGCCCTGGTCCGGGACTAGCGGGAGCAGGTGAGCAGTTCTTC. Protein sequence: CASSPGPGLAGAGEQFF. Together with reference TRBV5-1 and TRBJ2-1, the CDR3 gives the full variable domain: KAGVTQTPRYLIKTRGQQVTLSCSPISGHRSVSWYQQTPGQGLQFLFEYFSETQRNKGNFPGRFSGRQFSNSRSEMNVSTLELGDSALYLCASSPGPGLAGAGEQFFGPGTRLTVL.

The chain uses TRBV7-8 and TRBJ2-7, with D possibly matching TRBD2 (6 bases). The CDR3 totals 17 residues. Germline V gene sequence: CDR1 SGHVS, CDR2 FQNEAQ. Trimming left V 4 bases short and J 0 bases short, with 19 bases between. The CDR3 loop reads CASSYLPGLLSSYEQYF. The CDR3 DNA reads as TGTGCCAGCAGCTACTTACCGGGACTTCTGAGCTCCTACGAGCAGTACTTC.

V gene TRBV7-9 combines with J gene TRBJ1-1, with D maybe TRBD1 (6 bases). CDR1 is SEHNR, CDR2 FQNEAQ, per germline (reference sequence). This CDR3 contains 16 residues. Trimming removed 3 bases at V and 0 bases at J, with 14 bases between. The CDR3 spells CASSFKGGLMNTEAFF. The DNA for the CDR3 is TGTGCCAGCAGCTTCAAGGGGGGACTCATGAACACTGAAGCTTTCTTT.